This T cell receptor (beta chain) was retrieved from a study of cytomegalovirus exposure and HLA in healthy donors. Study at large: The approximately 120 validation repertoires matched the 650 to 850 first-cohort repertoires in platform, a later analysis reported.

The study's findings and limits: In the roughly 130 validation repertoires, a later analysis found that first-cohort TCR clusters tended to co-occur. Associated with cytomegalovirus, according to the listing, were some 150 TCR beta chains.

Details on this clone: Its specificity is unknown.

Germline CDR1 SEHNR, CDR2 FQNEAQ (reference sequence). The CDR3 has 15 residues. With 4 bases removed from V and 6 bases from J, the gap between germline ends came to 18 bases. Profiled with immunoSEQ multiplex PCR; TCRdb holds only in-frame clones, not every one. The sample contains 200,000 to 300,000 clones, around 86% of which appear only once. Specimen: PBMCs. This chain connects TRBV7-9 to TRBJ1-1; no firm D call. The clonotype originates from a woman aged 30 to 39 in good health and CMV-seropositive. CDR3 sequence (DNA): TGTGCCAGCAGCTCCCGGGTCCCACTGTTAGCTGAAGCTTTCTTT. Amino acids: CASSSRVPLLAEAFF.